The 3 T cell receptor beta chains below all came from one sample that was sequenced in a study of blood T cell repertoires in COVID-19 (dated by TCRdb to about 2020). The library was prepared using the immunoSEQ multiplex PCR assay. Imported from immuneACCESS, the table was reduced by TCRdb to in-frame sequences with V and J called. These copies leave out some clones; in studies compared against another copy, an unresolved V gene accounts for under half, and the cause of the remainder is not known. The sample has 200,000 to 250,000 clones on record, 65% to 85% of them singletons. Of the sample, approximately 6.5% falls within the top ten clones. Sequenced material: PBMCs or T cells enriched from blood (not recorded which). These receptors originate from a woman in her thirties or forties who had recovered from COVID-19.

V and J are TRBV11-3 and TRBJ1-3; D gene ambiguous. There are 15 residues in the CDR3. V lost 8 bases, J lost 3 bases, and 17 bases lay in between. Looked up from germline, CDR1 is SGHNT and CDR2 is YENEEA. The CDR3 spells CASGLGPGNGNTIYF. The CDR3 coding sequence is TGTGCCAGCGGCCTTGGGCCGGGGAATGGAAACACCATATATTTT. Based on the CDR3 plus reference TRBV11-3 and TRBJ1-3, the full variable domain is EAGVVQSPRYKIIEKKQPVAFWCNPISGHNTLYWYLQNLGQGPELLIRYENEEAVDDSQLPKDRFSAERLKGVDSTLKIQPAELGDSAVYLCASGLGPGNGNTIYFGEGSWLTVV.

This chain joins TRBV30 and TRBJ1-1; 8 bases fit TRBD1. J gave up 0 bases and V 4 bases, and 4 bases lay outside the gene matches. The germline V gene encodes CDR1 GTSNPN and CDR2 SVGIG (reference sequence). The CDR3 has 14 residues. The CDR3 reads CAWNLGQVNTEAFF. The CDR3 DNA sequence: TGTGCCTGGAACTTGGGACAGGTGAACACTGAAGCTTTCTTT.

The V and J genes are TRBV19 and TRBJ1-4, with TRBD1 matching over 8 bases. Germline assignment: CDR1 LNHDA and CDR2 SQIVND (reference sequence). The CDR3 runs to 15 residues. V trimming: 3 bases; J trimming: 2 bases; junction bases outside the gene matches: 2. The CDR3 coding sequence is TGTGCCAGTAGTATCCGGACAGGGACTAATGAAAAACTGTTTTTT. Amino acid sequence: CASSIRTGTNEKLFF.